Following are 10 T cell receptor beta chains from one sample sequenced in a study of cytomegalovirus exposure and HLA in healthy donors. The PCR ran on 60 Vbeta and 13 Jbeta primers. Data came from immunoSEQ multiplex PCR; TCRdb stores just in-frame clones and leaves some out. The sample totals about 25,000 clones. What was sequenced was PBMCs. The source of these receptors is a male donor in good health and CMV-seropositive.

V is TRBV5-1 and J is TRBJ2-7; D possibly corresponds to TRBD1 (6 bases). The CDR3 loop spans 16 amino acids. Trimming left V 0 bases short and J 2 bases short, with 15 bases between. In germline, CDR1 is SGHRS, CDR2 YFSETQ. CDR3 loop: CASSLGIGTRAYEQYF. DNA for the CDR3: TGCGCCAGCAGCTTGGGGATCGGGACACGGGCCTACGAGCAGTACTTC. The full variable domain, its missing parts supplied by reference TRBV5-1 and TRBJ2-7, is KAGVTQTPRYLIKTRGQQVTLSCSPISGHRSVSWYQQTPGQGLQFLFEYFSETQRNKGNFPGRFSGRQFSNSRSEMNVSTLELGDSALYLCASSLGIGTRAYEQYFGPGTRLTVT.

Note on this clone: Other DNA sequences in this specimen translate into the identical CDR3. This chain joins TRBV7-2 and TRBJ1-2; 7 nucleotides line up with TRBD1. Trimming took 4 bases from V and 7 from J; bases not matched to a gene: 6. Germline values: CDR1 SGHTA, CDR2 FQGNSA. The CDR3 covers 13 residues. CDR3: CASSSRQGGGYTF. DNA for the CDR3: TGTGCCAGCAGCTCTAGACAGGGAGGTGGCTACACCTTC. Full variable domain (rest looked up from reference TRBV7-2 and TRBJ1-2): GAGVSQSPSNKVTEKGKDVELRCDPISGHTALYWYRQSLGQGLEFLIYFQGNSAPDKSGLPSDRFSAERTGGSVSTLTIQRTQQEDSAVYLCASSSRQGGGYTFGSGTRLTVV.

CDR3 region: CASMGGTGYTGELFF. The CDR3 DNA reads TGCGCCAGCATGGGCGGGACAGGGTACACCGGGGAGCTGTTTTTT. The chain couples TRBV5-1 to TRBJ2-2, with 9 bases aligning to TRBD1. Germline loops: CDR1 SGHRS, CDR2 YFSETQ. CDR3 length equals 15 residues. V was clipped by 6 bases and J by 3 bases; unmatched bases: 6.

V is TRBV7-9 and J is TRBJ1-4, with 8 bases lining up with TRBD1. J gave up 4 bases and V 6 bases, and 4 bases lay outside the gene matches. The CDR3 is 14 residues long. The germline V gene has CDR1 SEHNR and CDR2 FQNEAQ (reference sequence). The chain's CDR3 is CASRTTGVNEKLFF. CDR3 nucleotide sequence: TGTGCCAGCAGAACGACAGGGGTTAATGAAAAACTGTTTTTT.

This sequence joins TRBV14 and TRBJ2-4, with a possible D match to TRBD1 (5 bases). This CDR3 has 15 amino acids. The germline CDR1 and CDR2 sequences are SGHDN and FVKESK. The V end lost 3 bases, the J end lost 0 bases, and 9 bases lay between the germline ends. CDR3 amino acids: CASSQQGLAKNIQYF. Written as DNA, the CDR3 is TGTGCCAGCAGCCAGCAGGGATTAGCCAAAAACATTCAGTACTTC.

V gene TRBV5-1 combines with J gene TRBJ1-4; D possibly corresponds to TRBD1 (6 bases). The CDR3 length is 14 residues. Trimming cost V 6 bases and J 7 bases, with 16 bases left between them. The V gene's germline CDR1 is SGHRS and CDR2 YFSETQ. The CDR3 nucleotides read TGCGCCAGCACCGGGGGGGGGCCAGGTGAAAAACTGTTTTTT. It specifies CASTGGGPGEKLFF.

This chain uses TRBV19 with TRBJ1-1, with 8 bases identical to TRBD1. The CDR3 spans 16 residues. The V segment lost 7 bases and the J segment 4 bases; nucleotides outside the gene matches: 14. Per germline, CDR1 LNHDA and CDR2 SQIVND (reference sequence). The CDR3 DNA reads TGTGCCAGTATAGAAAGGACAGGGATAATCAGCACTGAAGCTTTCTTT. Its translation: CASIERTGIISTEAFF.

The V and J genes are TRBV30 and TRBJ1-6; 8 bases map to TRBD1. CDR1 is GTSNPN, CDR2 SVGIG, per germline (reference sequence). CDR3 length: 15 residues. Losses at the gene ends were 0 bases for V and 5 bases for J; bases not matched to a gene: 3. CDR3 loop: CAWSVRDRNNSPLHF. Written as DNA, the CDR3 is TGTGCCTGGAGTGTAAGGGACAGGAATAATTCACCCCTCCACTTT.

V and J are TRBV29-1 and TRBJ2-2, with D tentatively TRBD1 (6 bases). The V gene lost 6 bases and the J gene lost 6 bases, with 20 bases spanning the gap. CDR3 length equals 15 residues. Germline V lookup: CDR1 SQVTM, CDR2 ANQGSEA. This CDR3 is CSVGASVGISGELFF. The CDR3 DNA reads TGCAGCGTGGGGGCCAGCGTTGGGATCTCCGGGGAGCTGTTTTTT.

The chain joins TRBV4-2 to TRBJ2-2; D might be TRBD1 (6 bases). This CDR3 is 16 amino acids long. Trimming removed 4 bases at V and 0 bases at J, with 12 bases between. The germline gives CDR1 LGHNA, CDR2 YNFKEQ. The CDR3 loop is CASSPGTLANTGELFF. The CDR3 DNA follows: TGTGCCAGCAGCCCCGGGACACTAGCGAACACCGGGGAGCTGTTTTTT.